This T cell receptor (beta chain) was recovered during a study of diagnostic markers for celiac disease (dated by TCRdb to the early 2020s). On this clonotype: Its specific antigen is unknown.

For CDR1 and CDR2, the germline V gene lists SGHNT and YENEEA. Its CDR3 holds 20 amino acids, cysteine through phenylalanine. No coding sequence is recorded. This sample was sequenced with an Illumina MiSeq. TCRdb reprocessed the reads and assigns one entry to each CDR3 protein sequence, leaving out DNA. For this sample, the table gives about 2,000 distinct CDR3 sequences. 15% to 20% of the sample lies in the top ten. Sample: either unsorted cells or a sorted T cell fraction (not recorded which). The chain links TRBV11-3 with TRBJ1-2; there is no DNA to check the TCRdb D call of TRBD1. The source of this sequence is a human donor. This table probably holds off-target reads from a library built for another chain. CDR3 sequence: CASSLVFGTGVTTDYYGYTF.